This T cell receptor beta chain was retrieved from a study of glioma-infiltrating T cells after dendritic cell vaccination. Looked up from germline, CDR1 is SGHRS and CDR2 is YFSETQ. This CDR3 comprises 15 residues. Germline trimming cut 3 bases from V and 4 bases from J; bases unmatched to any gene: 10. Assay used: immunoSEQ multiplex PCR; TCRdb lists only in-frame clones, some missing. The sample shows about 95,000 clones, more than 75% of them seen only once. Patients had residual fresh-frozen tumor tissue and more than two years of survival data. Before vaccination, two weeks after the third vaccination, and at progression, PBMC were collected.

This receptor was obtained from a human donor with glioblastoma. The source was blood, collected before dendritic cell vaccination. This chain links TRBV5-1 with TRBJ2-7; 7 nucleotides match TRBD2. The CDR3 protein is CASSSGAAGAYEQYF. CDR3 nucleotide sequence: TGCGCCAGCAGCTCAGGCGCGGCGGGAGCGTACGAGCAGTACTTC.